The present T cell receptor beta chain was sequenced within a study of CD8 T cells in ankylosing spondylitis. Regarding the study as a whole: Seemingly distinctive of ankylosing spondylitis blood was a TCR beta motif formed by eight highly homologous variants.

Concerning this clonotype itself: Its antigen is not identified.

Via MiXCR, TCRdb re-called the 5' RACE reads, giving one row per CDR3 protein. The sample has about 250,000 distinct CDR3 sequences; approximately 30% are singletons. V was pared by 5 bases and J by 2 bases, with 17 bases between. The germline gives CDR1 DFQATT, CDR2 SNEGSKA (reference sequence). The CDR3 has 15 residues. The chain combines TRBV20-1 with TRBJ2-3; D could derive from TRBD1 or TRBD2 (6 bases each). The sequenced material came from blood, either unsorted or a sorted T cell fraction (not recorded which). The receptor was isolated from a male donor with ankylosing spondylitis or in good health (not recorded which). The CDR3 spells CSARLMAGHTDTQYF. DNA for the CDR3: TGCAGTGCTCGTCTCATGGCGGGACACACAGATACGCAGTATTTT.